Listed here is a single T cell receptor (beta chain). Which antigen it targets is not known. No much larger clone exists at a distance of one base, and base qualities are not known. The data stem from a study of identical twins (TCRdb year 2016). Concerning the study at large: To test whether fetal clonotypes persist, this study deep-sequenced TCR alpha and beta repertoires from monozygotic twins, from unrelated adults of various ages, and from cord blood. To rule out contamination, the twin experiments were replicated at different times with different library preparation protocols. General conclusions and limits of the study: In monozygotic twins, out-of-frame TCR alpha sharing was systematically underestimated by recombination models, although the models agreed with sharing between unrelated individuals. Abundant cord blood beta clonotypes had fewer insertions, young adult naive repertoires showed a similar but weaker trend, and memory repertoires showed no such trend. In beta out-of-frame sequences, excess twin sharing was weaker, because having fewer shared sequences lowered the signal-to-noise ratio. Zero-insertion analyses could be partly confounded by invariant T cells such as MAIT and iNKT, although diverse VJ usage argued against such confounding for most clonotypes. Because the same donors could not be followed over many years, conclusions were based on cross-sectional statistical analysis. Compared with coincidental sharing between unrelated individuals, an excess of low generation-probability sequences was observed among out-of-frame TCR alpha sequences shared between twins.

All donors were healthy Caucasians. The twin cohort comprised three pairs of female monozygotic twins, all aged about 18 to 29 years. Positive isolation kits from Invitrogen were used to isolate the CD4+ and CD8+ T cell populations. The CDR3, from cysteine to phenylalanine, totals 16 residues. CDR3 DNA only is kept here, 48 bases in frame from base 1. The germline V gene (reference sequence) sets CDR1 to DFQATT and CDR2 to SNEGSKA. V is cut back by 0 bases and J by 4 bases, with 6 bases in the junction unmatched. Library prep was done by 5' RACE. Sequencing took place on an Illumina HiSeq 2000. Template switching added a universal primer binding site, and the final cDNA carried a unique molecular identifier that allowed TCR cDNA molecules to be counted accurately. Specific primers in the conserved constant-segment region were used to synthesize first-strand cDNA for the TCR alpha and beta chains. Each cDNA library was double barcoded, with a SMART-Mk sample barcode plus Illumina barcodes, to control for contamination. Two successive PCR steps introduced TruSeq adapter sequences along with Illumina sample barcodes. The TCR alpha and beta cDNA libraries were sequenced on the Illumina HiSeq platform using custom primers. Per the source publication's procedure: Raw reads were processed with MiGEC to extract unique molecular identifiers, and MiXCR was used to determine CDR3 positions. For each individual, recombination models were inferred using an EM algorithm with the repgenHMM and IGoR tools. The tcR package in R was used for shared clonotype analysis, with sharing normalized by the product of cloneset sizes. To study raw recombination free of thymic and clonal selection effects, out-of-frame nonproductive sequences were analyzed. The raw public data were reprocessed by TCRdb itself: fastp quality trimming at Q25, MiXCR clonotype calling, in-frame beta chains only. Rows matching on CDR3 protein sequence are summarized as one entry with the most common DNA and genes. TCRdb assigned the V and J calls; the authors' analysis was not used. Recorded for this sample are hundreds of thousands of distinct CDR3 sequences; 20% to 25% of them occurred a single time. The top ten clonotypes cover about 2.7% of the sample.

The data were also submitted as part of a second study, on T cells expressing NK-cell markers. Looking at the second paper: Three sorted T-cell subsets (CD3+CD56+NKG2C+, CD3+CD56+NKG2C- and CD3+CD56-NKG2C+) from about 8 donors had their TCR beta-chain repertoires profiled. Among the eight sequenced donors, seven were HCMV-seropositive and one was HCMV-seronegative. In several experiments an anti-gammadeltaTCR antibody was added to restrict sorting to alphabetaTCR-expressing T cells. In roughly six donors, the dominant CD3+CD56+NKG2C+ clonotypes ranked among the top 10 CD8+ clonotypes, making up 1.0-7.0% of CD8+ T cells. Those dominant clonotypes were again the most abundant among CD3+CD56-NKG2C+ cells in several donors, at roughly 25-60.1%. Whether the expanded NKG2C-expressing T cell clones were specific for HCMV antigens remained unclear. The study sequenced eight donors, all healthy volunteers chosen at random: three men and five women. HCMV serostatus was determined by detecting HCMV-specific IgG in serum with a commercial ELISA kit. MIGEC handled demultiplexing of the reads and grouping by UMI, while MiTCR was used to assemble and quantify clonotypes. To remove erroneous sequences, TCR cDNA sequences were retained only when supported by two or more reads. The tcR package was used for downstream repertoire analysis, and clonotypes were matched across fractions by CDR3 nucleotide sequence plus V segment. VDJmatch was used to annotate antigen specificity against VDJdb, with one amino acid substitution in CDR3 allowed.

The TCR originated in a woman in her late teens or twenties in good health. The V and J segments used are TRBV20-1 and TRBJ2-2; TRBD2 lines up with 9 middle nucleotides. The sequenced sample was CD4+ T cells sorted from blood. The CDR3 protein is CSARDRKAGGTGELFF. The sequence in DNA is TGCAGTGCTAGAGATCGAAAAGCGGGAGGCACCGGGGAGCTGTTTTTT.